The 32 T cell receptor beta chains given below trace back to one sample, sequenced in a study of identical twins. TCRdb analysed the 5' RACE reads with MiXCR anew, one entry per CDR3 protein. The sample lists 520,000 or so distinct CDR3 sequences, roughly a fifth occurring once. These records were also assigned to another study, of T cells expressing NK-cell markers.

The sample was CD4+ T cells sorted from blood. These receptors were collected from a woman aged 18-35 years in good health.

V and J are TRBV6-5 and TRBJ1-1, with D tentatively TRBD1 (5 bases). Germline loops: CDR1 MNHEY, CDR2 SVGAGI. Deletions cut 3 bases from V and 10 bases from J, with 15 bases between. CDR3 size: 13 residues. CDR3 protein: CASSYLGGVGAFF. The CDR3, as DNA: TGTGCCAGCAGTTATCTTGGGGGTGTCGGAGCTTTCTTT.

Here the CDR3 reads CASSSGAGTGKTEAFF. Written as DNA, the CDR3 is TGCGCCAGCAGCTCGGGGGCCGGGACAGGAAAGACTGAAGCTTTCTTT. This chain links TRBV5-1 with TRBJ1-1, with 8 positions matching TRBD1. This CDR3 region has 16 residues. CDR1 SGHRS and CDR2 YFSETQ come from the germline V gene. V was clipped by 3 bases and J by 5 bases; unmatched bases: 12.

This clonotype turned up a few times. The rearrangement links TRBV3-1 to TRBJ1-4, with a tentative D call TRBD1 (5 bases). The CDR3 contains 14 residues. Germline V lookup: CDR1 LGHDT, CDR2 YNNKEL (reference sequence). The V gene lost 3 bases and the J gene lost 7 bases, with 12 bases spanning the gap. The CDR3 nucleotides are TGTGCCAGCAGCCACGGATGGGACGTTGAAAAACTGTTTTTT. Protein: CASSHGWDVEKLFF.

This clonotype was seen at least ten times. J is TRBJ1-6 and V is TRBV29-1, with a weak D call TRBD1 (5 bases). Germline values: CDR1 SQVTM, CDR2 ANQGSEA. This CDR3 contains 13 residues. Deletions cut 7 bases from V and 9 bases from J, with 16 bases between. The CDR3 DNA sequence: TGCAGCGCGGGGGAGACCACCTCTTCACCCCTCCACTTT. This sequence encodes CSAGETTSSPLHF.

V gene TRBV6-2 or TRBV6-3 combines with J gene TRBJ2-1; 8 bases line up with TRBD2. Unmatched junction bases numbered 8, after V lost 2 bases and J lost 11 bases. The CDR3 runs to 14 residues. CDR1 is MNHEY, CDR2 SVGEGT, per germline. In nucleotides, the CDR3 is TGTGCCAGCAGTTACGCGGGACTAGAAGTTAAGCAGTTCTTC. Amino acid sequence: CASSYAGLEVKQFF.

This CDR3 reads CASSPPATGRVETQYF. In DNA form, the CDR3 reads TGTGCCAGCAGCCCACCCGCCACCGGTCGAGTTGAGACCCAGTACTTC. V is TRBV11-2 and J is TRBJ2-5; D is unresolved. The CDR3 sequence is 16 residues long. V lost 5 bases to trimming and J lost 5 bases, with 21 bases between them. Germline values: CDR1 SGHAT, CDR2 FQNNGV.

The rearrangement uses TRBV20-1 and TRBJ2-1, with D hard to call. In germline, CDR1 is DFQATT, CDR2 SNEGSKA (reference sequence). This CDR3 is built from 15 residues. V dropped 0 bases and J dropped 0 bases, with 9 bases sitting between them. The CDR3 coding sequence is TGCAGTGCTAGAGATGTAGTTAGCTCCTACAATGAGCAGTTCTTC. Translation: CSARDVVSSYNEQFF.

A few counts support this clonotype. CDR3 loop: CSAARTGVYEQYF. CDR3 nucleotide sequence: TGCAGTGCTGCCCGAACTGGGGTCTACGAGCAGTACTTC. The chain combines TRBV20-1 with TRBJ2-7; D is unclear. The CDR3 has 13 amino acids. Trimming took off 5 bases at V and 3 bases at J, with 14 bases between the two ends. Germline V gives CDR1 DFQATT, CDR2 SNEGSKA (reference sequence).

V gene TRBV5-5 combines with J gene TRBJ1-2, with D maybe TRBD1 (5 bases). The V gene's germline CDR1 is SGHKS and CDR2 YYEKEE (reference sequence). The germline V and J ends were trimmed by 4 bases and 4 bases, with 11 bases remaining between them. The CDR3 is 13 amino acids. The CDR3 loop reads CASSPRTPYGYTF. The DNA of the CDR3 is TGTGCCAGCAGCCCGCGGACACCCTATGGCTACACCTTC.

CDR3 sequence reads: CASSEGTSGGDEQFF. Written as DNA, the CDR3 is TGTGCCAGCAGCGAAGGGACTAGCGGGGGGGATGAGCAGTTCTTC. V gene TRBV7-3 combines with J gene TRBJ2-1, with TRBD2 matching over 16 bases. Unmatched junction bases numbered 3, after V lost 5 bases and J lost 8 bases. CDR1 and CDR2 from the germline V gene are SGHTA and FQGTGA. This CDR3 is 15 amino acids long.

This clonotype has just a few counts. This chain links TRBV7-8 with TRBJ2-2; D not certain. CDR3 length: 16 amino acids. V shed 2 bases and J shed 3 bases, with 13 bases lying between them. In germline, CDR1 is SGHVS, CDR2 FQNEAQ. DNA of the CDR3: TGTGCCAGCAGCTTATTAGTTATGGCGGACACCGGGGAGCTGTTTTTT. Translating gives CASSLLVMADTGELFF.

The gene calls are TRBV6-5 and TRBJ1-3; D not resolved. The CDR3 has 14 residues. Trimming removed 2 bases at V and 0 bases at J, with 5 bases between. The V gene's germline CDR1 is MNHEY and CDR2 SVGAGI. The CDR3 region is CASSYQISGNTIYF. CDR3 coding DNA: TGTGCCAGCAGTTACCAGATCTCTGGAAACACCATATATTTT.

This clonotype was recorded many times. The chain employs TRBV20-1 and TRBJ2-3; 7 bases match TRBD2. From germline, CDR1 is DFQATT and CDR2 SNEGSKA (reference sequence). With V trimmed by 6 bases and J by 3 bases, 12 bases remained unmatched. This CDR3 is 15 amino acids long. Here the CDR3 DNA reads TGCAGTGCCCCCCGAGGCGGGAGTTGGACAGATACGCAGTATTTT. Encoded protein: CSAPRGGSWTDTQYF.

The V and J genes are TRBV5-1 and TRBJ1-6; D not resolved. This CDR3 is 13 amino acids long. Trimming removed 5 bases at V and 8 bases at J, with 11 bases between. Germline V lookup: CDR1 SGHRS, CDR2 YFSETQ. The DNA for the CDR3 is TGCGCCAGCAGAGTAGGGATGGATTCACCCCTCCACTTT. Its protein is CASRVGMDSPLHF.

The chain has TRBV6-5 and TRBJ1-2; D remains unclear. Germline CDR1 MNHEY, CDR2 SVGAGI. With 6 bases removed from V and 2 bases from J, the gap between germline ends came to 7 bases. The CDR3 length is 12 residues. DNA of the CDR3: TGTGCCAGCAGCCGCGAGAACTATGGCTACACCTTC. Its protein product is CASSRENYGYTF.

This clonotype has more than one count but fewer than ten. J is TRBJ2-3 and V is TRBV5-1; TRBD1 matches 10 bases. CDR3 length: 15 residues. Germline-derived CDR1 and CDR2 are SGHRS and YFSETQ. The J segment lost 5 bases and the V segment lost 3 bases, leaving 6 bases of the junction unmatched. This CDR3 is CASSSTGGGEDTQYF. The CDR3 coding sequence is TGCGCCAGCAGCTCGACAGGGGGCGGTGAAGATACGCAGTATTTT.

V and J are TRBV9 and TRBJ2-5; D unresolved. The CDR3 length is 14 residues. V was cut by 3 bases and J by 5 bases, with 14 bases left in between. CDR1 is SGDLS and CDR2 is YYNGEE in the germline V gene. The CDR3 sequence is CASSAQGLRETQYF. DNA of the CDR3: TGTGCCAGCAGCGCGCAAGGTCTGCGGGAGACCCAGTACTTC.

The chain couples TRBV7-9 to TRBJ2-2, with 7 bases identical to TRBD1. The junction had 10 bases not matched to a gene; V was cut back by 6 bases and J by 6 bases. Germline V gene data show CDR1 as SEHNR and CDR2 as FQNEAQ (reference sequence). This CDR3 has 15 amino acids. The CDR3: CASSSDRKGPGELFF. Here the CDR3 DNA reads TGTGCCAGCAGTTCGGACAGGAAAGGTCCCGGGGAGCTGTTTTTT.

The chain employs TRBV5-6 and TRBJ1-2; unclear D gene. Trimming shortened V by 3 bases and J by 6 bases, and 15 bases separated the two germline ends. CDR1 and CDR2 (germline): SGHDT, YYEEEE. The CDR3 extends over 14 amino acids. This chain's CDR3 is CASSSVSGRDGYTF. The DNA for the CDR3 is TGTGCCAGCAGCTCCGTCTCCGGACGAGATGGCTACACCTTC. The full variable domain, with the rest looked up from reference TRBV5-6 and TRBJ1-2, is DAGVTQSPTHLIKTRGQQVTLRCSPKSGHDTVSWYQQALGQGPQFIFQYYEEEERQRGNFPDRFSGHQFPNYSSELNVNALLLGDSALYLCASSSVSGRDGYTFGSGTRLTVV.

The gene calls are TRBV29-1 and TRBJ1-1; D may be TRBD1 (6 bases). The length of the CDR3 is 12 residues. V lost 6 bases to trimming and J lost 4 bases, with 12 bases between them. Germline CDR1 and CDR2: SQVTM and ANQGSEA. The CDR3 DNA sequence: TGCAGCGTCGGACAGTATTTCACTGAAGCTTTCTTT. This encodes CSVGQYFTEAFF.

This clonotype showed up just a few times. This rearrangement joins TRBV11-3 to TRBJ2-7; D ambiguous. Germline assignment: CDR1 SGHNT and CDR2 YENEEA. The CDR3 is 12 residues long. Trimming took off 5 bases at V and 6 bases at J, with 11 bases between the two ends. The CDR3 sequence: CASSPGLSEQYF. The CDR3 bases are TGTGCCAGCAGCCCTGGATTAAGCGAGCAGTACTTC. Combining the CDR3 with reference TRBV11-3 and TRBJ2-7 gives the whole variable domain EAGVVQSPRYKIIEKKQPVAFWCNPISGHNTLYWYLQNLGQGPELLIRYENEEAVDDSQLPKDRFSAERLKGVDSTLKIQPAELGDSAVYLCASSPGLSEQYFGPGTRLTVT.

This sequence joins TRBV20-1 and TRBJ2-1, with D maybe TRBD2 (5 bases). Germline CDR1 reads DFQATT; CDR2 reads SNEGSKA (reference sequence). The length of the CDR3 is 13 residues. V gave up 2 bases and J gave up 1 base, with 6 bases separating them. The CDR3 nucleotides are TGCAGTGCTAGACAGCGGTCCTACAATGAGCAGTTCTTC. Its translation is CSARQRSYNEQFF.

This clonotype was detected a few times. This chain uses TRBV5-6 with TRBJ2-7, with D perhaps TRBD2 (5 bases). Trimming removed 2 bases at V and 7 bases at J, with 7 bases between. This CDR3 region has 11 residues. Germline assignment: CDR1 SGHDT and CDR2 YYEEEE. The CDR3 DNA reads TGTGCCAGCAGCTTTTGGGAGGAGCAGTACTTC. Translated: CASSFWEEQYF.

This chain joins TRBV6-1 and TRBJ2-3; tentative D call: TRBD2 (7 bases). The V gene's germline CDR1 is MNHNS and CDR2 SASEGT. The CDR3 covers 15 residues. V shed 6 bases and J shed 2 bases, with 15 bases lying between them. CDR3 sequence: CASSPRRGPTDTQYF. CDR3 nucleotide sequence: TGTGCCAGCAGCCCCAGGCGGGGGCCCACAGATACGCAGTATTTT.

In its sample, this clonotype was seen a few times. The rearrangement joins TRBV5-5 to TRBJ2-7; TRBD1 is a possible D gene (5 bases). V dropped 0 bases and J dropped 7 bases, with 11 bases sitting between them. Germline-derived CDR1 and CDR2 are SGHKS and YYEKEE (reference sequence). This CDR3 comprises 13 residues. For the CDR3, the DNA is TGTGCCAGCAGCTTGGAGGGGCAGGGTGAGCAGTACTTC. Protein product: CASSLEGQGEQYF. Full variable domain (remainder filled in from reference TRBV5-5 and TRBJ2-7): DAGVTQSPTHLIKTRGQQVTLRCSPISGHKSVSWYQQVLGQGPQFIFQYYEKEERGRGNFPDRFSARQFPNYSSELNVNALLLGDSALYLCASSLEGQGEQYFGPGTRLTVT.

In its sample, this clonotype was seen many times. The CDR3, as DNA: TGTGCCAGCAGTTACTCTGGGGGGAACACTGAAGCTTTCTTT. This translates into CASSYSGGNTEAFF. The rearrangement uses TRBV6-5 and TRBJ1-1, with TRBD1 as a possible D gene (5 bases). V shed 0 bases and J shed 1 base, with 6 bases lying between them. CDR1 and CDR2 (germline): MNHEY, SVGAGI. The CDR3 is 14 residues long.

This clonotype was counted ten times or more. The chain combines TRBV5-1 with TRBJ2-3, with TRBD1 as a possible D gene (6 bases). This CDR3 spans 15 amino acids. Per germline, CDR1 SGHRS and CDR2 YFSETQ. Trimming removed 0 bases from V and 6 bases from J, with 14 bases in between. The CDR3 DNA reads TGCGCCAGCAGCTTGGGGGGGCGGAGTGAGGATACGCAGTATTTT. Protein product: CASSLGGRSEDTQYF.

This chain links TRBV7-2 with TRBJ2-1; maybe TRBD2 (6 bases). The CDR3 totals 16 residues. V was cut by 2 bases and J by 0 bases, with 11 bases left in between. Germline V CDR1 and CDR2: SGHTA, FQGNSA. CDR3 in amino acids: CASSLSSGDSYNEQFF. The CDR3 DNA sequence: TGTGCCAGCAGCTTAAGCTCGGGGGACTCCTACAATGAGCAGTTCTTC.

The chain uses TRBV6-5 and TRBJ1-3; D is uncertain. With 0 bases removed from V and 3 bases from J, the gap between germline ends came to 9 bases. From germline, CDR1 is MNHEY and CDR2 SVGAGI. This CDR3 has 15 amino acids. The CDR3 loop is CASSYSRADGNTIYF. In DNA, the CDR3 is TGTGCCAGCAGTTACTCGAGGGCAGATGGAAACACCATATATTTT.

This clonotype was detected ten times or more. The genes are TRBV20-1 and TRBJ2-1, with D possibly matching TRBD2 (6 bases). Trimming shortened V by 6 bases and J by 8 bases, and 20 bases separated the two germline ends. The germline V gene has CDR1 DFQATT and CDR2 SNEGSKA (reference sequence). The CDR3 totals 14 residues. The CDR3 protein is CSAKGLALGDEQFF. CDR3 sequence (DNA): TGCAGTGCCAAAGGCCTAGCGCTCGGGGATGAGCAGTTCTTC.

CDR3 DNA sequence: TGTGCCAGCAGCAGGACAGGGGGCAATTACGAGCAGTACTTC. This gives the protein CASSRTGGNYEQYF. The chain joins TRBV3-1 to TRBJ2-7; TRBD1 agrees at 11 bases. CDR1 is LGHDT, CDR2 YNNKEL, per germline (reference sequence). With V trimmed by 5 bases and J by 4 bases, 4 bases remained unmatched. The CDR3 sequence is 14 residues long.

There are a few counts of this clonotype. The chain recombines TRBV2 with TRBJ1-4, with D uncertain. Germline V gives CDR1 SNHLY, CDR2 FYNNEI. This CDR3 comprises 15 residues. V dropped 4 bases and J dropped 8 bases, with 17 bases sitting between them. This chain's CDR3 is CASSGLSQRYEKLFF. CDR3 nucleotides: TGTGCCAGCAGTGGCTTATCTCAACGGTACGAAAAACTGTTTTTT. Supplemented by reference TRBV2 and TRBJ1-4, the full variable domain reads EPEVTQTPSHQVTQMGQEVILRCVPISNHLYFYWYRQILGQKVEFLVSFYNNEISEKSEIFDDQFSVERPDGSNFTLKIRSTKLEDSAMYFCASSGLSQRYEKLFFGSGTQLSVL.